A single sample gave rise to the 9 T cell receptor beta chains below, sequenced in a study of monozygotic twins with cystic fibrosis. The repertoire was sequenced with immunoSEQ multiplex PCR; TCRdb's copy has only in-frame clones and lacks some. The sample holds 11,000 or so clones; roughly 96% are singletons and the top ten take around 0.83%. The sequenced material came from blood. Receptor source: a boy aged 5-17 years with cystic fibrosis.

This clone is medium-sized. The chain employs TRBV9 and TRBJ2-7; the D is unclear. The CDR3 has 16 residues. The germline gives CDR1 SGDLS, CDR2 YYNGEE. Trimming stripped 4 bases from V and 2 bases from J, with 19 bases between. Here the CDR3 DNA reads TGTGCCAGCAGCACCAGTCCGAAGTTGTTACCCTACGAGCAGTACTTC. The encoded protein is CASSTSPKLLPYEQYF.

The count of this clone is one. The chain uses TRBV14 and TRBJ2-1, with D possibly TRBD1 on 5 matching bases. From germline, CDR1 is SGHDN and CDR2 FVKESK. The V end lost 0 bases, the J end lost 5 bases, and 14 bases lay between the germline ends. The CDR3 runs 16 residues. The CDR3 bases are TGTGCCAGCAGCCAAGATCAGGGTAGGATACACAATGAGCAGTTCTTC. Encoded protein: CASSQDQGRIHNEQFF. The full variable domain, in which reference TRBV14 and TRBJ2-1 provide the parts outside the CDR3, is EAGVTQFPSHSVIEKGQTVTLRCDPISGHDNLYWYRRVMGKEIKFLLHFVKESKQDESGMPNNRFLAERTGGTYSTLKVQPAELEDSGVYFCASSQDQGRIHNEQFFGPGTRLTVL.

The gene calls are TRBV7-2 and TRBJ2-7, with D maybe TRBD1 (5 bases). Germline CDR1 reads SGHTA; CDR2 reads FQGNSA. The V gene lost 0 bases and the J gene lost 5 bases, with 14 bases spanning the gap. The CDR3 is 15 residues long. As DNA, the CDR3 is TGTGCCAGCAGCTTAGCCGCTGGGCAGGGCCACGAGCAGTACTTC. Its protein product is CASSLAAGQGHEQYF.

This sequence joins TRBV4-2 and TRBJ2-5; TRBD1 agrees at 9 bases. Per the germline V gene, CDR1 is LGHNA and CDR2 is YNFKEQ. With 4 bases clipped from V and 2 bases from J, the junction kept 5 bases outside the gene matches. This CDR3 is 15 amino acids long. CDR3 in amino acids: CASSLTQGAQETQYF. In DNA form, the CDR3 reads TGTGCCAGCAGCCTTACACAGGGGGCTCAAGAGACCCAGTACTTC.

The rearrangement links TRBV29-1 to TRBJ1-1; TRBD1 aligns across 7 bases. From germline, CDR1 is SQVTM and CDR2 ANQGSEA. The ends lost 5 bases at V and 1 base at J; junction bases unmatched: 7. This CDR3 is 14 amino acids long. Written as DNA, the CDR3 is TGCAGCGTTCTACCGACAGGGTCGAACACTGAAGCTTTCTTT. It codes for CSVLPTGSNTEAFF.

The gene calls are TRBV18 and TRBJ2-3; 8 positions match TRBD1. Trimming took 6 bases from V and 4 from J; bases not matched to a gene: 12. The germline gives CDR1 KGHSH, CDR2 LQKENI. This CDR3 spans 16 amino acids. CDR3 nucleotide sequence: TGTGCCAGCTCGCGCCGGGGACAGGCTAACTCAGATACGCAGTATTTT. This encodes CASSRRGQANSDTQYF.

V usage is TRBV6-5 and J usage is TRBJ1-4, with TRBD1 as a possible D gene (5 bases). The CDR3 is made up of 15 amino acids. CDR1 is MNHEY, CDR2 SVGAGI, per germline. V lost 3 bases and J 8 bases, leaving 16 bases between the germline ends. For the CDR3, the DNA is TGTGCCAGCAGTTATTCGACGGGGACGGACGAAAAACTGTTTTTT. It yields the protein CASSYSTGTDEKLFF.

The genes are TRBV9 and TRBJ2-3; 7 positions match TRBD1. CDR3 length equals 16 residues. J was trimmed by 0 bases and V by 0 bases; bases with no gene match: 4. The germline V gene has CDR1 SGDLS and CDR2 YYNGEE. The CDR3 loop reads CASSVGAGGSTDTQYF. CDR3 in DNA: TGTGCCAGCAGCGTAGGCGCAGGGGGAAGCACAGATACGCAGTATTTT.

V usage is TRBV13 and J usage is TRBJ1-1, with 8 bases aligning to TRBD1. V trimming: 3 bases; J trimming: 0 bases; junction bases outside the gene matches: 9. Germline V lookup: CDR1 PRHDT, CDR2 FYEKMQ (reference sequence). The CDR3 consists of 17 residues. CDR3 sequence (DNA): TGTGCCAGCAGCTTGGCTCCCGGACAGGGCTTGAACACTGAAGCTTTCTTT. The encoded protein is CASSLAPGQGLNTEAFF.